Sequencing of this T cell receptor beta chain was carried out in a study of breast tumors, draining lymph nodes, adjacent tissues. General study results and limits: Compared with basal-like, luminal-like tumors shared significantly more repertoire with nontumor tissue.

Breast cancer patients provided tissue from their axillary draining lymph nodes. As for this clonotype: Its antigen is unknown.

TCRdb used MiXCR to reprocess the multiplex PCR reads, holding one entry per CDR3 protein. The repertoire includes some 170,000 distinct CDR3 sequences, more than 25% of them detected once, and more than 3.5% sits in the top ten. The CDR3 runs 14 residues. Trimming stripped 3 bases from V and 5 bases from J, with 12 bases between. Germline V CDR1 and CDR2: KGHDR, SFDVKD. Sequenced input: axillary lymph node tissue. This TCR was recovered from a female donor with breast cancer. Some clones in this sample may be carry-over from other donors' samples. The chain is built from TRBV24-1 and TRBJ1-2; D possibly corresponds to TRBD1 (6 bases). CDR3 amino acids: CATSDLTGSYGYTF. The CDR3 nucleotides read TGTGCCACCAGTGATCTAACAGGGTCTTATGGCTACACCTTC.